This T cell receptor (beta chain) was identified during a study of T cell repertoires in aging, cancer and after chemotherapy. Study in general: Patients with chronic lymphocytic leukemia were sampled before and after fludarabine- or bendamustine-based chemotherapy. General study findings and limits: Across the chemotherapy interval, each cancer cohort showed higher median generation probability, suggesting thymic rebound. Untreated cancer patients had significantly lower blood TCR diversity than age-matched healthy donors. Immunological memory after chemotherapy cannot be judged from the repertoire data.

Details on this clonotype: Its antigen remains unidentified.

Rearranged V-D-J TRB sequences were amplified with a mixed TRB-A/B primer pool. MiXCR, applied by TCRdb to the multiplex PCR reads, yields one record per CDR3 protein. Of hundreds of distinct CDR3 sequences listed, about 25% are singletons. The ends were cut back, 6 bases at V and 3 bases at J, with 18 bases in the middle. CDR1 MNHNY and CDR2 SVGAGI come from the germline V gene (reference sequence). This CDR3 has 15 residues. TCR beta rearrangements were amplified from peripheral blood genomic DNA. The V and J genes are TRBV6-6 and TRBJ2-7; D possibly corresponds to TRBD1 (6 bases). The sequence was collected from a human donor with a blood cancer. The sample was blood. As DNA, the CDR3 is TGTGCCAGCAGCCACCAGGCAGGGGCCAACTACGAGCAGTACTTC. Protein product: CASSHQAGANYEQYF.